These 5 T cell receptor beta chains were all obtained from the same sample, sequenced in a study of T cells in Graves' hyperthyroidism and ophthalmopathy. Amplified TCR beta CDR3 regions came from RNA transcripts. Carried out on the TCR CDR3, a first-round RT-PCR used the HTBI primer set. Via MiXCR, TCRdb re-called the multiplex PCR reads, giving one row per CDR3 protein. The sample holds some 620,000 distinct CDR3 sequences; around 16% are singletons and the top ten take approximately 3.8%. Material: blood. These receptors all stem from a woman aged 30 to 39 with Graves' hyperthyroidism.

There are many counts of this clonotype. The gene calls are TRBV2 and TRBJ1-1, with no clear D. There are 14 residues in the CDR3. Germline CDR1 and CDR2: SNHLY and FYNNEI. V lost 6 bases and J lost 5, with 16 bases in between. In DNA form, the CDR3 reads TGTGCCAGCAGCTCACAGCTGGGTGGGACTGAAGCTTTCTTT. As protein: CASSSQLGGTEAFF.

J is TRBJ2-2 and V is TRBV5-1, with TRBD2 identical over 9 bases. CDR3 length: 16 residues. Germline assignment: CDR1 SGHRS and CDR2 YFSETQ. After removal of 4 bases from V and 7 bases from J, the junction contained 11 bases not matched to a gene. CDR3 sequence: CASSPSAGGPSGELFF. CDR3 DNA sequence: TGCGCCAGCAGCCCGTCAGCGGGAGGTCCCAGCGGGGAGCTGTTTTTT.

J is TRBJ2-1 and V is TRBV9; TRBD1 might be the D (5 bases). The germline V gene has CDR1 SGDLS and CDR2 YYNGEE. V dropped 0 bases and J dropped 3 bases, with 10 bases sitting between them. There are 15 residues in the CDR3. DNA for the CDR3: TGTGCCAGCAGCGTAGAGACAGACAGCTACAATGAGCAGTTCTTC. It encodes CASSVETDSYNEQFF.

This clonotype was counted many times. The V call is TRBV30, the J call TRBJ2-1; 8 bases line up with TRBD2. There are 14 residues in the CDR3. The V gene end was trimmed by 2 bases and the J gene end by 5 bases; junction bases not matched to a gene: 5. The germline gives CDR1 GTSNPN, CDR2 SVGIG (reference sequence). CDR3 DNA sequence: TGTGCCTGGAGTTGGGGACTAGGGCACAATGAGCAGTTCTTC. As protein: CAWSWGLGHNEQFF.

At least ten counts were recorded for this clonotype. This chain links TRBV2 with TRBJ1-2; D gene unclear. The CDR3 has 12 amino acids. Per germline, CDR1 SNHLY and CDR2 FYNNEI. Between the trimmed V and J ends, which lost 7 bases and 0 bases, there was a span of 6 bases. The CDR3 protein is CASMGTNYGYTF. Written as DNA, the CDR3 is TGTGCCAGCATGGGGACTAACTATGGCTACACCTTC.